A selection of T cell receptor beta chains follows, all from one sample in a study of cytomegalovirus exposure and HLA in healthy donors. Libraries were prepared by immunoSEQ multiplex PCR; TCRdb keeps only in-frame clonotypes and omits some of them. In the table there are 170,000 or so clones, 80% of which are singletons. Sequencing input: PBMCs. The source is a man aged 25 to 40 in good health and CMV-seropositive. Each CDR3 is given with its conserved first and last residue. D genes are given only for firm matches. The size field is filled for only some rows; it gives once, few, many or a size class.

>.|TRBJ1-2|.|TRBV7-9
TGTGCCAGCAGCTTAGCTGGAGGGGATGCTGGCTACACCTTC
CASSLAGGDAGYTF
>TRBD1|TRBJ1-5|.|TRBV6-1
TGTGCCAGCGCACAGGGGCCGGAGGGCAATCAGCCCCAGCATTTT
CASAQGPEGNQPQHF
>.|TRBJ1-1|.|TRBV7-2
TGTGCCAGCAGCTCCACTAGGGTTGAAGCTTTCTTT
CASSSTRVEAFF
>.|TRBJ2-7|.|TRBV15
TGTGCCACCAGCAGAGATCGCGGTTCAGCCTACGAGCAGTACTTC
CATSRDRGSAYEQYF
>.|TRBJ2-1|.|TRBV19
TGTGCCAGTAGCCAATCCAACAGGGCCTCCTACAATGAGCAGTTCTTC
CASSQSNRASYNEQFF
>TRBD1|TRBJ1-1|.|TRBV5-1
TGCGCCAGCAGCCATGACCGGGACAGGGGGCTCACTGAAGCTTTCTTT
CASSHDRDRGLTEAFF
>.|TRBJ1-1|.|TRBV10-1
TGCGCCAGCACCATTCCTAGAAAGAACACTGAAGCTTTCTTT
CASTIPRKNTEAFF
>TRBD2|TRBJ2-7|.|TRBV15
TGTGCCACCAGCAGAGATGGACTAGCGGGTGCCTACGAGCAGTACTTC
CATSRDGLAGAYEQYF
>TRBD2|TRBJ2-1|few|TRBV7-9
TGTGCCAGCAGCGTTCCCGGGACTAGCGGGATTGTACGAAATGAGCAGTTCTTC
CASSVPGTSGIVRNEQFF
>.|TRBJ2-5|once|TRBV16
TGTGCCAGCAGTCCTTGGAGAGGAGAGACCCAGTACTTC
CASSPWRGETQYF
>TRBD1|TRBJ1-4|.|TRBV2
TGTGCCAGCGGACAGACAGGGGAAGGTGAAAAACTGTTTTTT
CASGQTGEGEKLFF
>.|TRBJ1-1|once|TRBV27
TGTGCCAGTGGTGGGGCAGGGACAATGAACACTGAAGCTTTCTTT
CASGGAGTMNTEAFF
>TRBD2|TRBJ2-5|.|TRBV29-1
TGCAGCGCGACTAGCGGGGGCGGCGAGACCCAGTACTTC
CSATSGGGETQYF
>TRBD1|TRBJ1-6|.|TRBV19
TGTGCCAGTAGTATTGCCGGGACAGGAGTTTCTTCACCCCTCCACTTT
CASSIAGTGVSSPLHF
>TRBD1|TRBJ1-1|.|TRBV5-1
TGCGCCAGCAGCGCCCCCCGACAGGGGTTGGGCACTGAAGCTTTCTTT
CASSAPRQGLGTEAFF
>TRBD2|TRBJ2-7|.|TRBV9
TGTGCCAGCAGCGTAGGGGAGGGGAGGGCTGAGCAGTACTTC
CASSVGEGRAEQYF
>TRBD2|TRBJ2-1|.|TRBV10-3
TGTGCCATCAGTCTAGCGGGATTGGGAGATGAGCAGTTCTTC
CAISLAGLGDEQFF
>TRBD2|TRBJ2-7|.|TRBV14
TGTGCCAGCAGCCAAGAATGGGGACTAGCGGGCTCCTACGAGCAGTACTTC
CASSQEWGLAGSYEQYF
>TRBD1|TRBJ2-7|.|TRBV4-3
TGCGCCAGCAGCCATAGGAGACAGGGCTCCTACGAGCAGTACTTC
CASSHRRQGSYEQYF
>.|TRBJ1-1|.|TRBV15
TGTGCCACCAGCACCCGGACAGACTCTAACACTGAAGCTTTCTTT
CATSTRTDSNTEAFF